The source of this TCR beta chain is a study of T cell responses to AZD1222 COVID-19 vaccine. The length of the CDR3 is 14 residues. The V gene's germline CDR1 is SGHRS and CDR2 YFSETQ. The V gene lost 0 bases and the J gene lost 1 base, with 6 bases spanning the gap. Findings of the study overall: Reports indicate that nearly half of spike-specific TCRs are directed at unmutated variant regions. Dominant CD4 TCR responses targeted spike regions 160-218 and 743-854. Increases in Spike-specific TCR breadth and depth were seen after two AZD1222 doses.

On this clone itself: The target antigen is unknown.

Produced via immunoSEQ multiplex PCR; TCRdb's table is partial and in-frame only. The repertoire has under 100,000 clones, 65% to 90% of them found once; the top ten carry approximately 7.9%. J is TRBJ2-3 and V is TRBV5-1; D remains ambiguous. The sequence was collected from an adult in good health. This sample comprised peripheral blood, obtained on day 0 of AZD1222 vaccination. In DNA form, the CDR3 reads TGCGCCAGCAGCTTGGGAACTGGCACAGATACGCAGTATTTT. It translates to CASSLGTGTDTQYF.